These 18 T cell receptor beta chains share one sample of origin, sequenced in a study of blood T cell repertoires in COVID-19. Method: immunoSEQ multiplex PCR; TCRdb's copy keeps in-frame clones and lacks some. The data hold about 200,000 clones, with roughly nine tenths observed a single time. The specimen sequenced was peripheral blood. The receptors come from a man between 60 and 75 years old who had recovered from COVID-19.

This clone occurred once. The rearrangement uses TRBV24-1 and TRBJ2-2; 10 bases are shared with TRBD1. With 9 bases clipped from V and 6 bases from J, the junction kept 9 bases outside the gene matches. Germline V lookup: CDR1 KGHDR, CDR2 SFDVKD. The CDR3 consists of 15 residues. The CDR3 nucleotides are TGTGCCACCTCTGACAGGGGGCCCGAGGCCGGGGAGCTGTTTTTT. Residues: CATSDRGPEAGELFF.

The chain is built from TRBV7-2 and TRBJ2-3, with 12 bases identical to TRBD2. The ends lost 0 bases at V and 10 bases at J; junction bases unmatched: 11. The CDR3 is 17 residues long. Germline CDR1 and CDR2: SGHTA and FQGNSA. CDR3 protein: CASSLAVGLAGGLAQYF. The CDR3 DNA is TGTGCCAGCAGCTTAGCGGTGGGGCTAGCGGGGGGGCTTGCGCAGTATTTT.

This sequence joins TRBV19 and TRBJ2-1, with D tentatively TRBD1 (6 bases). The germline CDR1 and CDR2 sequences are LNHDA and SQIVND (reference sequence). CDR3 length: 15 residues. Trimming shortened V by 3 bases and J by 2 bases, and 11 bases separated the two germline ends. DNA of the CDR3: TGTGCCAGTAGTATCGAACAGGGCCCCTACAATGAGCAGTTCTTC. Protein product: CASSIEQGPYNEQFF.

The genes are TRBV27 and TRBJ2-7, with 10 nucleotides matching TRBD1. The germline V gene has CDR1 MNHEY and CDR2 SMNVEV (reference sequence). CDR3 size: 15 residues. The junction had 9 bases not matched to a gene; V was cut back by 6 bases and J by 4 bases. The CDR3 region is CASRMDRGTLYEQYF. In DNA form, the CDR3 reads TGTGCCAGCAGGATGGACAGGGGGACCCTTTACGAGCAGTACTTC.

Turning to this clone: Within the sample, other DNA sequences also encode this same CDR3. This chain joins TRBV27 and TRBJ2-7; TRBD1 matches at 9 bases. Germline CDR1 reads MNHEY; CDR2 reads SMNVEV (reference sequence). This CDR3 region has 13 residues. Trimming took 6 bases from V and 3 from J; bases not matched to a gene: 3. The CDR3, as DNA: TGTGCCAGCAGAGGGACAGGGAGCTACGAGCAGTACTTC. Translating it yields CASRGTGSYEQYF.

In its sample, this clone was seen a few times. V gene TRBV9 combines with J gene TRBJ1-1; a weak D match, TRBD1 (5 bases). The CDR3 is 12 residues long. Trimming left V 0 bases short and J 5 bases short, with 5 bases between. Germline V lookup: CDR1 SGDLS, CDR2 YYNGEE. The DNA for the CDR3 is TGTGCCAGCAGCGTAGAGGGGACTGAAGCTTTCTTT. This encodes CASSVEGTEAFF.

This clone was detected once. This chain links TRBV7-3 with TRBJ2-1, with 8 nucleotides matching TRBD1. V lost 4 bases and J lost 7; bases outside the gene matches: 12. Germline V CDR1 and CDR2: SGHTA, FQGTGA. The CDR3 runs 16 residues. The CDR3 DNA reads as TGTGCCAGCAGCTCACAACCGGGACAGGCGTTAAATGAGCAGTTCTTC. This encodes CASSSQPGQALNEQFF.

J is TRBJ2-3 and V is TRBV25-1; TRBD2 matches at 13 bases. This CDR3 is built from 16 residues. Trimming took 10 bases from V and 2 from J; bases not matched to a gene: 9. Germline assignment: CDR1 MGHDK and CDR2 SYGVNS. The CDR3, as DNA: TGTGCCACCTCCGGACTAGCGGGGGCCTTCACAGATACGCAGTATTTT. It codes for CATSGLAGAFTDTQYF.

The V gene is TRBV6-6, the J gene TRBJ2-1; TRBD1 is a possible D gene (5 bases). The CDR3 covers 14 residues. Between the trimmed V and J ends, which lost 2 bases and 7 bases, there was a span of 12 bases. Germline V gives CDR1 MNHNY, CDR2 SVGAGI (reference sequence). CDR3 DNA: TGTGCCAGCAGTTACGCCCAGGGAAGGAATGAGCAGTTCTTC. Its translation is CASSYAQGRNEQFF.

V gene TRBV15 combines with J gene TRBJ2-1, with 8 bases identical to TRBD2. The CDR3 has 16 amino acids. Trimming at V came to 1 base and at J to 3 bases, leaving 5 bases not matched to a gene. Germline V gene sequence: CDR1 LNHNV, CDR2 YYDKDF (reference sequence). The CDR3 DNA reads TGTGCCACCAGCAGAGCCGGGGGGGGCCTCTACAATGAGCAGTTCTTC. Protein product: CATSRAGGGLYNEQFF.

V and J are TRBV5-1 and TRBJ2-7; a weak D match, TRBD1 (6 bases). Trimming pared 4 bases from V and 2 bases from J, leaving 10 bases between. The germline gives CDR1 SGHRS, CDR2 YFSETQ. The CDR3 totals 13 residues. DNA of the CDR3: TGCGCCAGCAGCGTTACAGGGCCCTACGAGCAGTACTTC. Its protein product is CASSVTGPYEQYF.

This clone was seen only once. The chain links TRBV2 to TRBJ1-5; 8 bases fit TRBD1. After removal of 8 bases from V and 7 bases from J, the junction contained 7 bases not matched to a gene. The germline V gene encodes CDR1 SNHLY and CDR2 FYNNEI. The CDR3 sequence is 13 residues long. CDR3 DNA: TGTGCCAGCGGGGCGACAGGGGAACAGCCCCAGCATTTT. Its protein is CASGATGEQPQHF.

The genes are TRBV19 and TRBJ1-6; TRBD1 is a possible D gene (6 bases). This CDR3 comprises 16 residues. Trimming left V 2 bases short and J 7 bases short, with 15 bases between. Germline V CDR1 and CDR2: LNHDA, SQIVND (reference sequence). The CDR3 coding sequence is TGTGCCAGTAGTATAAGAAACGCAGGGGACAATTCACCCCTCCACTTT. Amino acid sequence: CASSIRNAGDNSPLHF. Full variable domain (rest looked up from reference TRBV19 and TRBJ1-6): DGGITQSPKYLFRKEGQNVTLSCEQNLNHDAMYWYRQDPGQGLRLIYYSQIVNDFQKGDIAEGYSVSREKKESFPLTVTSAQKNPTAFYLCASSIRNAGDNSPLHFGNGTRLTVT.

This clone was seen just once. The chain combines TRBV18 with TRBJ1-1; D is ambiguous. Germline CDR1 reads KGHSH; CDR2 reads LQKENI. The CDR3 consists of 15 residues. The V and J ends lost 3 bases and 4 bases respectively, with 15 bases between them. CDR3 amino acids: CASSPSRLLGTEAFF. The CDR3 DNA follows: TGTGCCAGCTCACCTAGCCGGCTCCTTGGCACTGAAGCTTTCTTT.

The chain links TRBV27 to TRBJ2-7; TRBD2 matches at 13 bases. V lost 5 bases, J lost 3 bases, and 7 bases stayed unmatched. CDR1 and CDR2 (germline): MNHEY, SMNVEV (reference sequence). The CDR3 spans 16 residues. This CDR3 is CASSRGTSGMGYEQYF. The DNA for the CDR3 is TGTGCCAGCAGTCGCGGGACTAGCGGGATGGGCTACGAGCAGTACTTC.

The chain has TRBV3-1 (or the pseudogene TRBV3-2) and TRBJ2-7; 8 bases are shared with TRBD1. The CDR3 sequence is 13 residues long. Germline V gene lookup returns CDR1 LGHDT and CDR2 YNNKEL (reference sequence). V lost 3 bases to trimming and J lost 7 bases; unmatched junction nucleotides: 5. The CDR3 region is CASSHRGPREQYF. CDR3 in DNA: TGTGCCAGCAGCCACAGGGGGCCTCGGGAGCAGTACTTC.

The chain uses TRBV19 and TRBJ2-5; the match to TRBD2 covers 13 bases. The CDR3 loop spans 15 amino acids. Trimming took 6 bases from V and 5 from J; bases not matched to a gene: 6. Germline V gives CDR1 LNHDA, CDR2 SQIVND (reference sequence). The CDR3 loop is CASRQLAGGQETQYF. CDR3 nucleotide sequence: TGTGCCAGTAGACAACTAGCGGGAGGGCAGGAGACCCAGTACTTC.

J is TRBJ2-6 and V is TRBV5-6, with no clear D. Trimming cost V 0 bases and J 0 bases, with 4 bases left between them. Germline lookup yields CDR1 SGHDT and CDR2 YYEEEE. The CDR3 extends over 15 amino acids. CDR3 protein: CASSLVNSGANVLTF. In DNA, the CDR3 is TGTGCCAGCAGCTTGGTAAACTCTGGGGCCAACGTCCTGACTTTC.